This T cell receptor beta chain is drawn from a study of blood T cell repertoires in COVID-19. The germline V gene has CDR1 SGHVS and CDR2 FQNEAQ. The CDR3 is 14 residues long. Trimming at V came to 8 bases and at J to 3 bases, leaving 10 bases not matched to a gene. In the authors' workflow: Amplification of reference gene primers provided the estimated nucleated cell counts. Repertoires were generated with immunoSEQ multiplex PCR, while TCRdb's copy carries only in-frame clones and drops some. V and J calls plus clone size are reproduced from that table; the DNA served to infer D and trimming. The repertoire holds 200,000 to 300,000 clones, approximately 84% seen once, with about 2.9% in the top ten.

The origin of this receptor is a woman in her twenties or thirties who had recovered from COVID-19. The V and J genes are TRBV7-8 and TRBJ2-7; TRBD1 aligns across 7 bases. Sample: peripheral blood. DNA of the CDR3: TGTGCCAGCCGCCCGGACAGGATCGGCTACGAGCAGTACTTC. This sequence encodes CASRPDRIGYEQYF.